One and the same sample provided the 8 T cell receptor beta chains below, sequenced in a study of CXCR3-negative and CXCR3-positive naive CD8 T cells. General observations from the study: In CXCR3-positive naive cells, the TRB CDR3s were more hydrophobic than in CXCR3-negative naive cells.

The authors prepared UMI-labeled TRB cDNA libraries by 5' RACE. From its re-call of the 5' RACE reads, TCRdb lists each CDR3 protein once, without DNA. Across about 120,000 distinct CDR3 sequences, the top ten clones capture roughly 0.62% of the sample. These receptors have no known antigen. The sample taken for sequencing was naive CXCR3+ CD8+ T cells from blood. Subset here: CD45RO-CCR7+CD27+CD95- naive CD8+ T cells expressing CXCR3 (TNR3+). These receptors originate from a human donor in good health. Some clones in this sample may be carry-over from other donors' samples.

This CDR3 is CASSLGVFIYETSANEQFF. This chain uses TRBV7-9 with TRBJ2-1; the D call of TRBD2 rests on TCRdb alone, since no DNA is present to check it. The CDR3 has 19 residues. Germline V lookup: CDR1 SEHNR, CDR2 FQNEAQ (reference sequence).

V usage is TRBV29-1 and J usage is TRBJ2-7; without DNA, the TCRdb call of TRBD2 cannot be checked. This CDR3 has 13 amino acids. CDR1 and CDR2 from the germline V gene are SQVTM and ANQGSEA. The CDR3 region is CSGRTTSSYEQYF.

The rearrangement links TRBV12-3 or TRBV12-4 to TRBJ2-1; the D call from TCRdb, TRBD1, cannot be confirmed without DNA. The CDR3 loop spans 14 amino acids. The CDR3 loop is CASSLAAPFDEQFF.

CDR3 region: CASSYEGASPRDNQPQHF. The chain recombines TRBV6-2 or TRBV6-3 with TRBJ1-5; TCRdb picks TRBD1, but there is no DNA to check that call. The CDR3 sequence is 18 residues long. From germline, CDR1 is MNHEY and CDR2 SVGEGT.

V usage is TRBV19 and J usage is TRBJ2-1; TCRdb outputs TRBD1, but without DNA this stays unchecked. Germline V CDR1 and CDR2: LNHDA, SQIVND (reference sequence). The CDR3 spans 14 residues. CDR3 in amino acids: CASSASTGHNEQFF.

V usage is TRBV12-3 or TRBV12-4 and J usage is TRBJ2-1; TCRdb's D call, TRBD1, is unchecked because there is no DNA. The CDR3 loop spans 15 amino acids. The CDR3 region is CANSGGDRGYNEQFF.

J is TRBJ1-2 and V is TRBV28; there is no DNA to check the TCRdb D call of TRBD1. CDR1 is MDHEN, CDR2 SYDVKM, per germline. This CDR3 has 14 amino acids. The CDR3 protein is CASSLTSGDYGYTF.

The rearrangement links TRBV4-1 to TRBJ2-1; TCRdb selects TRBD2, and the lack of DNA leaves this call unchecked. The CDR3 consists of 15 residues. The germline CDR1 and CDR2 sequences are MGHRA and YSYEKL. The CDR3: CASSQGTSGGLEQFF.